The clone carrying this T cell receptor (beta chain) was recorded once. Its antigen is currently unknown. The protocol was immunoSEQ multiplex PCR, while the TCRdb copy is restricted to in-frame clones and leaves out a portion. The sample lists fewer than 90,000 clones; 94% were seen once. These donors were members of the approximately 110-subject validation cohort, a group separate from the approximately 620-subject first cohort. This sample is drawn from a study of cytomegalovirus exposure and HLA in healthy donors. Study-wide points: Researchers catalogued approximately 170 TCR beta chains as cytomegalovirus-associated.

Germline V lookup: CDR1 MNHNY, CDR2 SVGAGI (reference sequence). CDR3 length equals 16 residues. Trimming removed 5 bases from V and 1 base from J, with 17 bases in between. Sequenced material: PBMCs. This clonotype originated in a young woman in good health and CMV-seronegative. The chain joins TRBV6-6 to TRBJ1-1; D not resolved. The CDR3 DNA reads TGTGCCAGCAGTCATGCTTTGGACTTTGAGAACACTGAAGCTTTCTTT. It yields the protein CASSHALDFENTEAFF.